This TCR beta chain was profiled in a study of radiotherapy plus CTLA-4 blockade in lung cancer. Study context: 18% of patients responded objectively, and about 33% achieved disease control.

Measured with immunoSEQ multiplex PCR; TCRdb has only the in-frame clones, and not every one. The table lists roughly 35,000 clones, 60% to 85% of them singletons. The CDR3 is made up of 15 amino acids. Germline V lookup: CDR1 SEHNR, CDR2 FQNEAQ (reference sequence). With V trimmed by 2 bases and J by 8 bases, 9 bases remained unmatched. To note about this clone: Its antigen is unknown.

Focal radiation was given together with CTLA-4 blockade (ipilimumab) to patients with chemo-refractory metastatic non-small-cell lung cancer. Overall study findings and caveats: Researchers report tumor-derived TCR clones expanding in blood after radiotherapy plus ipilimumab. Reports identified early blood T cell clone dynamics, with interferon-beta, as the best response predictor.

The starting material was peripheral blood, obtained from a patient treated with radiotherapy plus ipilimumab. The sequence came from a human donor with non-small cell lung cancer that progressed on radiotherapy plus ipilimumab. V gene TRBV7-9 combines with J gene TRBJ1-2, with 9 bases identical to TRBD1. CDR3 coding DNA: TGTGCCAGCAGCTTAACCCGACAGGGGGACGGAGGCTACACCTTC. Amino acid sequence: CASSLTRQGDGGYTF. The variable domain in full, with the rest retrieved from reference TRBV7-9 and TRBJ1-2, is DTGVSQNPRHKITKRGQNVTFRCDPISEHNRLYWYRQTLGQGPEFLTYFQNEAQLEKSRLLSDRFSAERPKGSFSTLEIQRTEQGDSAMYLCASSLTRQGDGGYTFGSGTRLTVV.